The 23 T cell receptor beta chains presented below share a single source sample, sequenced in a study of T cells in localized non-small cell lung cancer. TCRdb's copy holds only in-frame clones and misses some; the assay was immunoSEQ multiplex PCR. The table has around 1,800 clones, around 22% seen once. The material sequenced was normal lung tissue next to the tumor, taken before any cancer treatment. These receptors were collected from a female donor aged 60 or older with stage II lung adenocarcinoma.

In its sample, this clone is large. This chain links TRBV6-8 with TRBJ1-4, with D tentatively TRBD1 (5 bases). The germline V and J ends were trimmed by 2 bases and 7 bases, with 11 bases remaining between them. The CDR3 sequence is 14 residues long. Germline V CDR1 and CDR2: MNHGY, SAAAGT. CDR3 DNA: TGTGCCAGCAGTTACAGAAGGGGAGGTGAAAAACTGTTTTTT. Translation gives CASSYRRGGEKLFF.

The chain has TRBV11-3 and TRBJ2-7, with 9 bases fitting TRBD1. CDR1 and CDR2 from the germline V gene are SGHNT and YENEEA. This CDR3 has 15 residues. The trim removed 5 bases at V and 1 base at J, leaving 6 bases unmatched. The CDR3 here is CASSLTGTGSYEQYF. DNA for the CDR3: TGTGCCAGCAGCCTTACCGGGACAGGGTCCTACGAGCAGTACTTC.

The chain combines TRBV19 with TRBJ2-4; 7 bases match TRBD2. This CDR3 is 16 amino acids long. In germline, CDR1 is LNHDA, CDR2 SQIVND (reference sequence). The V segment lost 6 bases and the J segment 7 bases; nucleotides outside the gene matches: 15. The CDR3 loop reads CASSPLRAGVSNIQYF. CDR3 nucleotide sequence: TGTGCCAGTAGCCCCCTGCGGGCGGGAGTGAGTAACATTCAGTACTTC.

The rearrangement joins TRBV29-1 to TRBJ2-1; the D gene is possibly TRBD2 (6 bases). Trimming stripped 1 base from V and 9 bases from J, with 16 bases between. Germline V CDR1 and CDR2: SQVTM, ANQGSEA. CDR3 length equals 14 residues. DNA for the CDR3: TGCAGCGTTGAAGTTTCGACTAGTGGCGTTGAGCAGTTCTTC. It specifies CSVEVSTSGVEQFF.

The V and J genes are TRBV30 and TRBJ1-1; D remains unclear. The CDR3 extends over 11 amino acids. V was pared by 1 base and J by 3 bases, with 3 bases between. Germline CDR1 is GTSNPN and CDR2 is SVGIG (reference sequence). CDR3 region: CAWSADTEAFF. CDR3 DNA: TGTGCCTGGAGTGCGGACACTGAAGCTTTCTTT.

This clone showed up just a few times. In nucleotides, the CDR3 is TGCGCCAGCAGCTTCATGTTGTCGGGAGGGGAGGCTGAGCAGTTCTTC. It encodes CASSFMLSGGEAEQFF. The V gene is TRBV5-1, the J gene TRBJ2-1, with 8 bases matching TRBD2. Trimming removed 2 bases from V and 9 bases from J; junction bases left unmatched: 13. Germline assignment: CDR1 SGHRS and CDR2 YFSETQ. The CDR3 has 16 amino acids.

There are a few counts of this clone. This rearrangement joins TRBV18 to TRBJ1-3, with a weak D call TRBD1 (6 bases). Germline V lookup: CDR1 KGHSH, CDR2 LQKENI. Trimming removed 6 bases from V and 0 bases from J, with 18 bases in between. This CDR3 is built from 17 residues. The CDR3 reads CASSPTQDRSSGNTIYF. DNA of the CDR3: TGTGCCAGCTCCCCGACCCAGGACAGAAGCTCTGGAAACACCATATATTTT. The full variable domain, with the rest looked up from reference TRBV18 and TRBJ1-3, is NAGVMQNPRHLVRRRGQEARLRCSPMKGHSHVYWYRQLPEEGLKFMVYLQKENIIDESGMPKERFSAEFPKEGPSILRIQQVVRGDSAAYFCASSPTQDRSSGNTIYFGEGSWLTVV.

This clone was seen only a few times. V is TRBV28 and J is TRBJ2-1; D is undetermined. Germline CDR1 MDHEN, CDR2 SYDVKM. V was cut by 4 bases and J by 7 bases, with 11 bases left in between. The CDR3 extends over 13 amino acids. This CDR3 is CASSSPSRNEQFF. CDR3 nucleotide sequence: TGTGCCAGCAGTTCCCCCTCTAGGAATGAGCAGTTCTTC.

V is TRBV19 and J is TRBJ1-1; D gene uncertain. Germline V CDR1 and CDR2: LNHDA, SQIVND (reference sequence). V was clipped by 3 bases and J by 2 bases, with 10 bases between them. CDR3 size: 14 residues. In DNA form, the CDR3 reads TGTGCCAGTAGTATTTTGAGGGATAACACTGAAGCTTTCTTT. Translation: CASSILRDNTEAFF. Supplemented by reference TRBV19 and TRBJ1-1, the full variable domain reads DGGITQSPKYLFRKEGQNVTLSCEQNLNHDAMYWYRQDPGQGLRLIYYSQIVNDFQKGDIAEGYSVSREKKESFPLTVTSAQKNPTAFYLCASSILRDNTEAFFGQGTRLTVV.

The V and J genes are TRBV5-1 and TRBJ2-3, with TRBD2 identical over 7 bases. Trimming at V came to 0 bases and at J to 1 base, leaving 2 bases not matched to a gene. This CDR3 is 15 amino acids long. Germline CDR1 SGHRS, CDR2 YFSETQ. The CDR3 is CASSLGDYRTDTQYF. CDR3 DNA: TGCGCCAGCAGCTTGGGGGACTACCGCACAGATACGCAGTATTTT.

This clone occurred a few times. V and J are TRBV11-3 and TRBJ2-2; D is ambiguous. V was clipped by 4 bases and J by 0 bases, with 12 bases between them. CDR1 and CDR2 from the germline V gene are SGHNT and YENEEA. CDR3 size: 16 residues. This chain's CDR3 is CASSSDSNPNTGELFF. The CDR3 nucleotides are TGTGCCAGCAGCTCTGACTCCAATCCGAACACCGGGGAGCTGTTTTTT.

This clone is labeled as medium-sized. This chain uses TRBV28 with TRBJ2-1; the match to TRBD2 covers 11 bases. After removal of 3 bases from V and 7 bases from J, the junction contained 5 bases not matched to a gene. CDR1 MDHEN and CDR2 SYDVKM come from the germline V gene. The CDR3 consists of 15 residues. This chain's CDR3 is CASSFGLAGSNEQFF. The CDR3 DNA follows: TGTGCCAGCAGTTTCGGACTAGCGGGCTCGAATGAGCAGTTCTTC.

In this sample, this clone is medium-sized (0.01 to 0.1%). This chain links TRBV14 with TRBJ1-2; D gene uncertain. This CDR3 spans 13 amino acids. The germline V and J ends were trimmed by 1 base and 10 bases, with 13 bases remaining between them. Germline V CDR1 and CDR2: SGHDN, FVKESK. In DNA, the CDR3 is TGTGCCAGCAGCCAAGTATCAGTGGGGATCTACACCTTC. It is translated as CASSQVSVGIYTF.

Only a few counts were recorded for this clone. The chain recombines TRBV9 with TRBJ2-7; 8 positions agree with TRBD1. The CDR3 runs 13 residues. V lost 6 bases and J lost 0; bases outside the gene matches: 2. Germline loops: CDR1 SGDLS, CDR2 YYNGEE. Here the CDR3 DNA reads TGTGCCAGCACCAGGGGGCTCTCCTACGAGCAGTACTTC. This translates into CASTRGLSYEQYF.

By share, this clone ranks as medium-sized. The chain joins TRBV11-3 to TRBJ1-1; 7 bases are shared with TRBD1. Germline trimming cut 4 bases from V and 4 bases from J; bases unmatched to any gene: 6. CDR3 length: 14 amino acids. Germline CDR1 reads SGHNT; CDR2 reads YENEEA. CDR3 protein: CASSSATGTTEAFF. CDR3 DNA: TGTGCCAGCAGCTCTGCGACAGGGACCACTGAAGCTTTCTTT.

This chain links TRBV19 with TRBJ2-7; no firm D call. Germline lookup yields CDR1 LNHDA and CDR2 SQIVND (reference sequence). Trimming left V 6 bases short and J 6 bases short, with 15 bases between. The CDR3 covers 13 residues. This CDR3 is CASSDDARSEQYF. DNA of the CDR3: TGTGCCAGTAGCGACGATGCTAGGAGCGAGCAGTACTTC.

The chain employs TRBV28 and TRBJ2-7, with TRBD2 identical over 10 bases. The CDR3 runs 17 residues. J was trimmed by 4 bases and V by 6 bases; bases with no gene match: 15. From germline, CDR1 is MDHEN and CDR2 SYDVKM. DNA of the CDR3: TGTGCCAGCAGCGGGGTAGGGATTCAGCGGGAGGGGTACGAGCAGTACTTC. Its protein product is CASSGVGIQREGYEQYF.

CDR3 loop: CSVRTAASTGNTIYF. The CDR3 DNA reads as TGCAGCGTGAGGACAGCCGCCTCTACTGGAAACACCATATATTTT. The genes are TRBV29-1 and TRBJ1-3; D possibly corresponds to TRBD1 (6 bases). The length of the CDR3 is 15 residues. Germline CDR1 reads SQVTM; CDR2 reads ANQGSEA. V was clipped by 6 bases and J by 2 bases, with 17 bases between them.

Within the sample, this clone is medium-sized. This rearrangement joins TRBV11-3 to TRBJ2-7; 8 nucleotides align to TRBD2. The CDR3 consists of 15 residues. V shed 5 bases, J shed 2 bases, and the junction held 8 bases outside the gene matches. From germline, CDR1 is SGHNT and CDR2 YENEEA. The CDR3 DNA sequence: TGTGCCAGCAGCGGTTCCAGCGGGGGTACCTACGAGCAGTACTTC. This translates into CASSGSSGGTYEQYF.

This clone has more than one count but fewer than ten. The CDR3 protein is CSVEEPGTEAFF. As DNA, the CDR3 is TGCAGCGTTGAAGAACCAGGGACTGAAGCTTTCTTT. The chain carries TRBV29-1 and TRBJ1-1, with D possibly matching TRBD1 (5 bases). The V end was cut by 0 bases, the J end by 5 bases, with 7 bases between. This CDR3 region has 12 residues. CDR1 is SQVTM, CDR2 ANQGSEA, per germline.

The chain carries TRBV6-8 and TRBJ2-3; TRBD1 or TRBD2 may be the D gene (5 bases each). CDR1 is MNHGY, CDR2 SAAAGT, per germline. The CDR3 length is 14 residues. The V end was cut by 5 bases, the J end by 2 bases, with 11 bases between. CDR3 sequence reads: CASSPGASTDTQYF. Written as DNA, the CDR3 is TGTGCCAGCAGTCCCGGGGCATCCACAGATACGCAGTATTTT.

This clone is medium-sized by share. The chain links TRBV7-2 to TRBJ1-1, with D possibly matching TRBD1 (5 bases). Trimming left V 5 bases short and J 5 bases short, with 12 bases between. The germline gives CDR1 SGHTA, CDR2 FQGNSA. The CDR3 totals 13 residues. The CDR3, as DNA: TGTGCCAGCAGCCTGGGGGGTGAAACTGAAGCTTTCTTT. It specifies CASSLGGETEAFF.

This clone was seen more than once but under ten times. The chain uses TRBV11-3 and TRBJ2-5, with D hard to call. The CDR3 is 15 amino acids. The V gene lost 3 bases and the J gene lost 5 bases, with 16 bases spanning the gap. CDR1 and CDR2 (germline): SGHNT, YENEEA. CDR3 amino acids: CASSLDGEKEETQYF. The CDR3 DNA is TGTGCCAGCAGCTTGGACGGTGAGAAGGAGGAGACCCAGTACTTC.